This TCR beta chain emerged from a study of T cell responses to AZD1222 COVID-19 vaccine. Trimming left V 0 bases short and J 4 bases short, with 9 bases between. CDR1 KGHSH and CDR2 LQKENI come from the germline V gene. The CDR3 has 14 amino acids. Produced via immunoSEQ multiplex PCR; TCRdb's table is partial and in-frame only. The sample has 130,000 or so clones; around 94% are singletons. Regarding this clone: Its antigen is not known.

Study-wide results and limits: Regions 160-218 and 743-854 held dominance among vaccine-associated CD4 TCRs, which spanned spike. Unmutated variant regions are reportedly the target of nearly half of TCRs that are spike-specific. None of the repertoires were sampled until the peak T cell response had passed.

This chain connects TRBV18 to TRBJ1-2; the D is unclear. Sequences were derived from peripheral blood, sampled on day 0 of AZD1222 vaccination. The receptor's source is an adult in good health. CDR3 coding DNA: TGTGCCAGCTCACCACCAGGAAACTCCTATGGCTACACCTTC. It is translated as CASSPPGNSYGYTF.